This T cell receptor beta chain was sequenced in a study of memory CD4+ T cells and cytomegalovirus serostatus (dated by TCRdb to 2018 to 2020). Describing the broader study: The cohort comprised 33 healthy Belgian adults, 9 CMV seropositive and 24 CMV seronegative. To replicate a published TCR-based CMV serostatus classifier, the study sequenced CD4+ memory TCRbeta repertoires from a Belgian cohort whose cytomegalovirus serostatus was known. Points the paper makes about the study in general: Among the 150 to 200 previously reported CMV-associated TCRbeta sequences, some 62 showed up in the CD4+ memory repertoires, with each one found in between one and five individuals. CMV serostatus prediction reached a median bootstrapped AUC of roughly 0.95 with the original framework and 0.85 to 0.91 with a US-trained random forest. Only CD4+CD45RO+ memory cells were sequenced, in contrast to the original study, in which naive and memory CD4+ and CD8+ populations were covered. The results were interpreted as suggesting that the CMV-associated TCR signature is largely present in the CD4+ memory repertoire. A median bootstrapped AUC of 0.95 with a 95% CI of 0.76-1.00 was achieved on the Belgian cohort by the original-framework classifier.

This clone was detected only once. This clone's antigen is unknown. No base qualities exist here, and no much larger clone lies one base off it. The Quick-DNA Microprep Kit was used to extract genomic DNA from the sorted cells. TCRbeta DNA was amplified with the immunoSEQ hsTCRbeta kit following the manufacturer's protocol. An Illumina MiSeq instrument was used to sequence the TCRbeta libraries. Concerning the study's data processing: Removing out-of-frame sequences left 2,204,828 distinct TCRbeta sequences, an average of about 70,000 per individual. Two values were used to score each individual: the count of about 160 previously reported CMV-associated TCRbeta sequences and the total count of productive distinct TCRbeta sequences. A beta-binomial model was reimplemented in Python, and scikit-learn random forests with default parameters were trained on data from the US cohort. Classifier performance on the Belgian cohort was summarized as median AUC with percentile confidence intervals calculated over 10,000 bootstrap iterations. Not all clones reach the TCRdb copy of this immuneACCESS table, which keeps in-frame sequences only. Checked studies attribute under half of the gap to unresolved V genes and leave the rest unexplained. D and trimming come from the DNA, and the V and J calls and clone size come from that table. For this sample the table gives about 44,000 clones, of which roughly three quarters were detected only once. Roughly 1.1% of the sample is in the top ten clones.

The CDR3 holds 14 amino acids from the cysteine to the phenylalanine. Here the CDR3 DNA is all that survives: 42 bases in frame from base 1. V is cut back by 3 bases and J by 2 bases, with 3 bases in the junction unmatched. CDR1 is given as SGHRS and CDR2 as YFSETQ, both from the germline V gene. A FACSAria II was used to sort memory CD4+ T cells, defined as single viable CD3+CD4+CD8-CD45RO+ cells. CMV serostatus was determined with a Roche Elecsys assay detecting serum IgG against CMV pp150, pp28, p38 and p52. After the samples were thawed, total CD4+ T cells were enriched through positive selection using CD4 magnetic microbeads. The samples came from a different study that was designed specifically to examine the CD4+ T cell memory repertoire. Peripheral blood mononuclear cells were isolated and cryopreserved according to standard operating procedures, and serum was kept at -80 degrees C. The staining relied on CD3-PerCP (BW264/56), CD4-APC (RPA-T4), CD45RO-PE (UCHT1) and CD8-Pacific Orange (3B5) antibodies, and Sytox blue was used to exclude non-viable cells.

The rearrangement joined TRBV5-1 to TRBJ2-5; 8 nucleotides in the junction match TRBD2. The TCR comes from an adult in good health and CMV-seronegative. Sequenced input: memory CD4+ T cells from blood. CDR3 sequence: CASSSTSAQETQYF. Here is the DNA: TGCGCCAGCAGCTCGACTAGCGCACAAGAGACCCAGTACTTC.